This TCR beta chain was identified in a study of blood T cell repertoires in COVID-19. Across the whole study: PBMCs, B-cell-depleted T cells, or T cells provided the cDNA or gDNA that made up the material.

Trimming shortened V by 0 bases and J by 0 bases, and 6 bases separated the two germline ends. The germline gives CDR1 WNHNN, CDR2 SYGVQD (reference sequence). CDR3 length equals 15 residues. In the study's own analysis: From reference gene primer amplification, estimates of nucleated cell counts were derived. Profiling relied on immunoSEQ multiplex PCR, and the TCRdb table lists in-frame clones only, not all of them. V, J and clone size derive from that table, while D and trimming were established from the DNA sequence. The data show fewer than 300,000 clones, 86% seen once. Seattle patients were enrolled while actively infected and followed longitudinally.

Sequenced material: peripheral blood. This sequence was found in a woman in her thirties with COVID-19, enrolled during active disease. The chain carries TRBV10-1 and TRBJ2-1; D is possibly TRBD2 (5 bases). The CDR3 DNA follows: TGCGCCAGCAGTGAGTCTGGGAGCTCCTACAATGAGCAGTTCTTC. Its protein is CASSESGSSYNEQFF.